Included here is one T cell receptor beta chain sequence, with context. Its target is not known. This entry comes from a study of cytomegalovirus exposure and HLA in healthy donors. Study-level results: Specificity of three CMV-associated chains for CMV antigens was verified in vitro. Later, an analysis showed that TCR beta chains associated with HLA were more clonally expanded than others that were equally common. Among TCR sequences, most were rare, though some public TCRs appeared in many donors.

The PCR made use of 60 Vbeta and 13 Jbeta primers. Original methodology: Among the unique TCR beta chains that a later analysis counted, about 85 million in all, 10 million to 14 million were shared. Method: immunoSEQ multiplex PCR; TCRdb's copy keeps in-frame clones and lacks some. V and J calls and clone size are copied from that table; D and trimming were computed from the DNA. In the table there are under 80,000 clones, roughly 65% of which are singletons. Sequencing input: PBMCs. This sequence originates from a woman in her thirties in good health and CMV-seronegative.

The CDR3 here is CASSPRQGSNNEQFF. The CDR3 DNA reads as TGTGCCAGCAGCCCCAGACAGGGTAGTAACAATGAGCAGTTCTTC. The chain links TRBV4-2 to TRBJ2-1, with TRBD1 matching 7 bases. The trim removed 4 bases at V and 5 bases at J, leaving 8 bases unmatched. Germline assignment: CDR1 LGHNA and CDR2 YNFKEQ. This CDR3 region has 15 residues.